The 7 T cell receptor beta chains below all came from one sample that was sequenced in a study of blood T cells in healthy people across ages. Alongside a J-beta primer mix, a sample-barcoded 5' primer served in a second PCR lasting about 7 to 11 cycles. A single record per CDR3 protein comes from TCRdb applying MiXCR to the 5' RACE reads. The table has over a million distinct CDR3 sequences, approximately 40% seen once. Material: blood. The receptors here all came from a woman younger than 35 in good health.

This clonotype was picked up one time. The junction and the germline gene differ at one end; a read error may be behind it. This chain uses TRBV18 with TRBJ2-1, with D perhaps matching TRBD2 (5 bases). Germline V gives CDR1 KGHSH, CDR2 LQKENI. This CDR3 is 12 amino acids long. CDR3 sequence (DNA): TGTGCCAGCGCACCCCCGGGAAATGAGCAGTTCTTC. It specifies CASAPPGNEQFF.

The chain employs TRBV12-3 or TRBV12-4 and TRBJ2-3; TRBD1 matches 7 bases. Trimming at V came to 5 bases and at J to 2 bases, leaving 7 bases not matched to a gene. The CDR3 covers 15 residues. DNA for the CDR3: TGTGCCAGCAGTGGCCGGGACAGATTCACAGATACGCAGTATTTT. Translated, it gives CASSGRDRFTDTQYF.

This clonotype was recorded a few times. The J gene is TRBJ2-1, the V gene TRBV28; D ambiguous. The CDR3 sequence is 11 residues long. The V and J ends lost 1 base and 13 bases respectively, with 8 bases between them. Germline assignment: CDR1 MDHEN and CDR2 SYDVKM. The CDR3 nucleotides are TGTGCCAGCAGTTTATATCCGGAACAGTTCTTC. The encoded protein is CASSLYPEQFF.

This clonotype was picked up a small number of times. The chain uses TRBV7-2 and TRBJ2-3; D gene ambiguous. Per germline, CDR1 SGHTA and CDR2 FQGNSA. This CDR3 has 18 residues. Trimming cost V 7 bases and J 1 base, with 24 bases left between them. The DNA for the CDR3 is TGTGCCAGCACGCTTAGACTCTCCTCCACGGACGGCACAGATACGCAGTATTTT. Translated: CASTLRLSSTDGTDTQYF.

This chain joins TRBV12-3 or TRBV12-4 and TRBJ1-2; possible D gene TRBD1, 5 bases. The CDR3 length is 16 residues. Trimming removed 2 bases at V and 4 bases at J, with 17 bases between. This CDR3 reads CASSLPQPAGPYGYTF. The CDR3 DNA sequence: TGTGCCAGCAGTTTACCCCAGCCCGCAGGGCCCTATGGCTACACCTTC.

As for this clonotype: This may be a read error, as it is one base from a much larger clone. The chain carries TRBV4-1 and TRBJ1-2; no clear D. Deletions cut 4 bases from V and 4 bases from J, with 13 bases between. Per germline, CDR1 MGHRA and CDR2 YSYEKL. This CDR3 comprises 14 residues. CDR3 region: CASSPASTVYGYTF. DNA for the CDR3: TGCGCCAGCAGCCCCGCATCGACCGTCTATGGCTACACCTTC.

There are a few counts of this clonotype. The CDR3 DNA follows: TGTGCCAGCAGCAACGGGTTGGCGGGGGCGGAAGAGACCCAGTACTTC. It specifies CASSNGLAGAEETQYF. V is TRBV21-1 and J is TRBJ2-5; TRBD1, as called in the table, went unchecked against the DNA. TRBV21-1 is classified as a pseudogene. The CDR3 contains 16 residues.